This T cell receptor beta chain was captured in a study of blood T cell repertoires in COVID-19. Study context: T cells, B-cell-depleted T cells, or PBMCs provided the cDNA or gDNA that served as material.

Germline V CDR1 and CDR2: MNHNS, SASEGT. The CDR3 length is 13 residues. Trimming left V 1 base short and J 6 bases short, with 9 bases between. All enrollees were about 18 to 89 years old and from about 25 US areas. Among Cohort 3 donors, those recovered had two negative PCRs, clearance, or symptom resolution. In the original workflow: How many nucleated cells were present was estimated from reference gene primer amplification. The protocol was immunoSEQ multiplex PCR, while the TCRdb copy is restricted to in-frame clones and leaves out a portion. V and J calls and clone size are copied from that table; D and trimming were computed from the DNA. Among about 250,000 clones, approximately 90% were seen once, and the ten largest hold less than 2.5%.

The material sequenced was PBMCs or T cells enriched from blood (not recorded which). The chain links TRBV6-1 to TRBJ1-2, with TRBD1 as a possible D gene (5 bases). The clonotype was recovered from a woman aged 18 to 35 who had recovered from COVID-19. The CDR3 region has the DNA TGTGCCAGCAGTGAAGTGTGGGGGGATGGCTACACCTTC. It translates to CASSEVWGDGYTF.